This T cell receptor beta chain was profiled in a study of regulatory T cells in long-lasting Graves disease. As for time point: newly diagnosed GD, antithyroid drugs for less than 3 months. The TCR library was made from RNA that had been extracted from PBMCs in TRIzol. Ten or more counts support this clonotype. The germline V gene encodes CDR1 MNHEY and CDR2 SMNVEV (reference sequence). This CDR3 has 13 amino acids. V lost 6 bases and J lost 5; bases outside the gene matches: 5. In building TCR beta libraries, iRepertoire HTBI primers were used together with Arm-PCR of CDR3 regions. TCRdb re-derived calls from the multiplex PCR reads in MiXCR, one entry per CDR3 protein. The data show 300,000 to 400,000 distinct CDR3 sequences, approximately 15% seen once. These same data were also listed under a study on T cells in Graves' hyperthyroidism and ophthalmopathy. Turning to that study: The HTBI primer set was used in a first-round RT-PCR of the TCR CDR3.

This specimen consisted of peripheral blood mononuclear cells (PBMCs), obtained at new diagnosis, from a patient treated with antithyroid drugs. V gene TRBV27 combines with J gene TRBJ2-5; TRBD1 matches 8 bases. This clonotype was obtained from a man between 40 and 49 years old with Graves disease. For the CDR3, the DNA is TGTGCCAGCAGCCCCCGGGACAGGGAGACCCAGTACTTC. Amino acid sequence: CASSPRDRETQYF.